These 23 T cell receptor beta chains share one sample of origin, sequenced in a study of Graves' ophthalmopathy and Graves' hyperthyroidism listed by TCRdb under 2018. Sequencer: Illumina HiSeq 2000. For repertoire sequencing, the TCR beta CDR3 regions were amplified from RNA transcripts. HTBI primers and the Qiagen OneStep RT-PCR kit were used in a first-round RT-PCR, which was followed by a second-round multiplex PCR, size selection and purification. TCRdb's own reprocessing of the public reads used fastp at Q25 and MiXCR and kept productive beta chains. CDR3 protein duplicates are merged, each entry listing the most common genes and DNA. Across this sample there are approximately 50,000 distinct CDR3 sequences, with under 55% seen only once. The ten largest clones capture 23% of the sample. The sample was peripheral blood. The receptor set was obtained from an adult man with Graves' ophthalmopathy.

The rearrangement joins TRBV14 to TRBJ2-2, with 9 bases lining up with TRBD1. There are 15 residues in the CDR3. The J segment lost 4 bases and the V segment lost 4 bases, leaving 4 bases of the junction unmatched. Germline lookup yields CDR1 SGHDN and CDR2 FVKESK. CDR3 protein: CASSLGQGFTGELFF. For the CDR3, the DNA is TGTGCCAGCAGCCTAGGACAGGGGTTCACCGGGGAGCTGTTTTTT.

On this clonotype: Since no conserved phenylalanine or tryptophan closes the CDR3, a read error is the likely cause. The rearrangement joins TRBV6-4 to TRBJ2-2; no definite D call. The CDR3 has 13 amino acids. Germline V lookup: CDR1 MRHNA, CDR2 SNTAGT. The ends were cut back, 4 bases at V and 0 bases at J, with 3 bases in the middle. Here the CDR3 reads CASSGANTGELFS. The CDR3 DNA reads as TGTGCCAGCAGTGGAGCGAACACCGGGGAGCTGTTTTCT.

The chain combines TRBV5-1 with TRBJ2-3; TRBD1 or TRBD2 may be the D gene (5 bases each). CDR1 and CDR2 from the germline V gene are SGHRS and YFSETQ. V was clipped by 4 bases and J by 6 bases, with 21 bases between them. The CDR3 loop spans 16 amino acids. CDR3 sequence: CASSPRDGNTGDTQYF. For the CDR3, the DNA is TGCGCCAGCAGCCCCCGGGACGGGAACACCGGGGATACGCAGTATTTT.

This rearrangement joins TRBV20-1 to TRBJ2-7; TRBD1 matches 7 bases. The CDR3 has 15 amino acids. The germline CDR1 and CDR2 sequences are DFQATT and SNEGSKA (reference sequence). The V and J ends lost 2 bases and 0 bases, in that order; junction bases with no gene match: 7. Here the CDR3 DNA reads TGCAGTGCTAGAAAAGGGGGCGGAGCCTCCTACGAGCAGTACTTC. Its protein product is CSARKGGGASYEQYF.

This sequence joins TRBV20-1 and TRBJ1-1; the D gene is possibly TRBD1 (6 bases). V gave up 5 bases and J gave up 4 bases, with 14 bases separating them. There are 13 residues in the CDR3. Germline CDR1 is DFQATT and CDR2 is SNEGSKA (reference sequence). The CDR3 region has the DNA TGCAGTGCTGGCGGGGGGGGGCTCACTGAAGCTTTCTTT. The encoded protein is CSAGGGGLTEAFF.

This clonotype was counted at least ten times. This sequence joins TRBV7-6 and TRBJ2-5, with TRBD2 matching 8 bases. V was clipped by 5 bases and J by 3 bases; unmatched bases: 8. CDR1 and CDR2 from the germline V gene are SGHVS and FNYEAQ. The CDR3 consists of 15 residues. CDR3 amino acids: CASSRSSGTKETQYF. The CDR3 nucleotides read TGTGCCAGCAGCCGGAGTAGCGGGACCAAAGAGACCCAGTACTTC.

This clonotype showed up many times. CDR3 amino acids: CASSLAALQETQYF. CDR3 in DNA: TGCGCCAGCAGCTTGGCCGCACTACAAGAGACCCAGTACTTC. V gene TRBV5-1 combines with J gene TRBJ2-5; D uncertain. V lost 0 bases to trimming and J lost 2 bases, with 8 bases between them. This CDR3 comprises 14 residues. The germline gives CDR1 SGHRS, CDR2 YFSETQ.

The CDR3 DNA follows: TGTGCCAGCAGCAAAGACCTGACTAGCGAGTACAATGAGCAGTTCTTC. Protein sequence: CASSKDLTSEYNEQFF. The chain combines TRBV7-8 with TRBJ2-1, with 8 positions matching TRBD2. CDR3 length equals 16 residues. Trimming removed 5 bases from V and 4 bases from J; junction bases left unmatched: 10. From germline, CDR1 is SGHVS and CDR2 FQNEAQ.

For the CDR3, the DNA is TGTGCCAGCAGCTTAGCGCCGACAGCCTACGAGCAGTACTTC. This codes for CASSLAPTAYEQYF. The genes are TRBV7-2 and TRBJ2-7; the D gene is possibly TRBD1 (5 bases). The germline CDR1 and CDR2 sequences are SGHTA and FQGNSA. This CDR3 has 14 residues. The V and J ends lost 0 bases and 2 bases respectively, with 8 bases between them.

The sample holds many counts of this clonotype. With a much larger clone just one base away, this may be a read error. J is TRBJ2-7 and V is TRBV12-3 or TRBV12-4, with a tentative D call TRBD1 (6 bases). With 6 bases removed from V and 2 bases from J, the gap between germline ends came to 20 bases. This CDR3 has 16 amino acids. CDR3: CASSPTNRARAYEQYF. The CDR3, as DNA: TGTGCCAGCAGCCCAACTAACAGGGCGCGTGCCTACGAGCAGTACTTC.

This clonotype was detected many times. The rearrangement joins TRBV19 to TRBJ2-7; D gene ambiguous. Germline V gene sequence: CDR1 LNHDA, CDR2 SQIVND (reference sequence). The V end was cut by 1 base, the J end by 4 bases, with 8 bases between. CDR3 length: 13 amino acids. The CDR3: CASSIAPGYEQYF. The DNA of the CDR3 is TGTGCCAGTAGTATAGCCCCTGGATACGAGCAGTACTTC.

Ten or more counts support this clonotype. The chain links TRBV6-1 to TRBJ2-1; 9 bases are a match to TRBD1. The CDR3 has 17 residues. V was pared by 7 bases and J by 6 bases, with 16 bases of the junction left unmatched. Germline lookup yields CDR1 MNHNS and CDR2 SASEGT. The CDR3 protein is CASNQRTGTGWGNEQFF. DNA for the CDR3: TGTGCCAGCAATCAAAGGACCGGGACAGGGTGGGGCAATGAGCAGTTCTTC.

This clonotype appeared many times. This clone may be a read error of a much larger clone one base away. The chain employs TRBV2 and TRBJ2-1; D possibly corresponds to TRBD1 (6 bases). The CDR3 length is 13 residues. The germline CDR1 and CDR2 sequences are SNHLY and FYNNEI. Trimming took off 8 bases at V and 5 bases at J, with 13 bases between the two ends. CDR3 coding DNA: TGTGCCAGCGGTGTCAGGACAGACAATGAGCAGTTCTTC. As protein: CASGVRTDNEQFF.

The chain uses TRBV19 and TRBJ1-4; TRBD1 agrees at 7 bases. Germline CDR1 reads LNHDA; CDR2 reads SQIVND (reference sequence). The CDR3 runs to 14 residues. The V gene end was trimmed by 5 bases and the J gene end by 8 bases; junction bases not matched to a gene: 8. The CDR3 nucleotides read TGTGCCAGTAGTGCCCGGGACAGCGGAGAAAAACTGTTTTTT. This translates into CASSARDSGEKLFF. The full variable domain, rest sourced from reference TRBV19 and TRBJ1-4, is DGGITQSPKYLFRKEGQNVTLSCEQNLNHDAMYWYRQDPGQGLRLIYYSQIVNDFQKGDIAEGYSVSREKKESFPLTVTSAQKNPTAFYLCASSARDSGEKLFFGSGTQLSVL.

This clonotype was found a few times. A much larger clone lies a single base off, so this may be a read error. The chain links TRBV13 to TRBJ1-1; 7 positions match TRBD1. CDR1 and CDR2 (germline): PRHDT, FYEKMQ (reference sequence). The CDR3 is 14 amino acids. The CDR3, as DNA: TGTGCCAGCAGCTCCGACAGGGCCAACACTGAAGCTCTCTTT. This codes for CASSSDRANTEALF.

This clonotype has more than one count but fewer than ten. The chain couples TRBV10-2 to TRBJ2-1; TRBD1 agrees at 9 bases. There are 14 residues in the CDR3. J was trimmed by 7 bases and V by 8 bases; bases with no gene match: 9. Per germline, CDR1 WSHSY and CDR2 SAAADI. CDR3 sequence reads: CASGNRGRGNEQFF. The CDR3 DNA is TGCGCCAGCGGAAACAGGGGGCGAGGGAATGAGCAGTTCTTC.

V usage is TRBV29-1 and J usage is TRBJ1-2, with D possibly being TRBD1 (6 bases). Germline CDR1 and CDR2: SQVTM and ANQGSEA. The CDR3 has 14 residues. Trimming removed 4 bases at V and 0 bases at J, with 12 bases between. Written as DNA, the CDR3 is TGCAGCGTTGCTATACGACAGGCTAACTATGGCTACACCTTC. Its protein is CSVAIRQANYGYTF. Combining the CDR3 with reference TRBV29-1 and TRBJ1-2 gives the whole variable domain SAVISQKPSRDICQRGTSLTIQCQVDSQVTMMFWYRQQPGQSLTLIATANQGSEATYESGFVIDKFPISRPNLTFSTLTVSNMSPEDSSIYLCSVAIRQANYGYTFGSGTRLTVV.

This clonotype was picked up many times. J is TRBJ2-3 and V is TRBV6-5, with 8 bases lining up with TRBD1. The CDR3 extends over 17 amino acids. Germline values: CDR1 MNHEY, CDR2 SVGAGI. The V gene end was trimmed by 5 bases and the J gene end by 3 bases; junction bases not matched to a gene: 13. The CDR3 loop reads CASSDPSRTGMTDTQYF. The DNA for the CDR3 is TGTGCCAGCAGTGATCCCTCCCGGACAGGGATGACAGATACGCAGTATTTT.

This clonotype was picked up many times. V and J are TRBV7-8 and TRBJ2-5, with D unresolved. Trimming left V 1 base short and J 7 bases short, with 13 bases between. The CDR3 sequence is 14 residues long. CDR1 and CDR2 from the germline V gene are SGHVS and FQNEAQ. The CDR3 sequence is CASSLDPLRGTQYF. The CDR3 DNA reads as TGTGCCAGCAGCTTAGACCCCCTACGCGGGACCCAGTACTTC.

In this sample, this clonotype turned up many times. The genes are TRBV2 and TRBJ1-5; maybe TRBD1 (5 bases). This CDR3 contains 15 residues. The germline V and J ends were trimmed by 3 bases and 7 bases, with 16 bases remaining between them. The germline V gene has CDR1 SNHLY and CDR2 FYNNEI. This CDR3 is CASSDPRGVEQPQHF. The CDR3, as DNA: TGTGCCAGCAGTGATCCCCGGGGGGTGGAGCAGCCCCAGCATTTT.

The chain couples TRBV2 to TRBJ2-7, with no clear D. The germline CDR1 and CDR2 sequences are SNHLY and FYNNEI. Deletions cut 2 bases from V and 0 bases from J, with 8 bases between. The CDR3 totals 14 residues. CDR3 bases: TGTGCCAGCAGTGAATCCCGTGGCTCCTACGAGCAGTACTTC. This encodes CASSESRGSYEQYF. The variable domain in full, completed from reference TRBV2 and TRBJ2-7, reads EPEVTQTPSHQVTQMGQEVILRCVPISNHLYFYWYRQILGQKVEFLVSFYNNEISEKSEIFDDQFSVERPDGSNFTLKIRSTKLEDSAMYFCASSESRGSYEQYFGPGTRLTVT.

The chain employs TRBV29-1 and TRBJ2-6, with D perhaps assigned TRBD1 or TRBD2 (7 bases each). The V gene lost 4 bases and the J gene lost 2 bases, with 12 bases spanning the gap. The CDR3 contains 15 residues. CDR1 SQVTM and CDR2 ANQGSEA come from the germline V gene. The CDR3 loop is CSVAGGGAGANVLTF. CDR3 nucleotides: TGCAGCGTTGCAGGGGGGGGCGCTGGGGCCAACGTCCTGACTTTC.

As to this clonotype: The junction departs from the called germline gene at one end, perhaps through a read error. The rearrangement uses TRBV5-1 and TRBJ1-3, with D maybe TRBD1 (5 bases). The CDR3 is 13 residues long. Germline lookup yields CDR1 SGHRS and CDR2 YFSETQ. The CDR3 coding sequence is TGCGCCAGCAGCCCAGGGACGGGAACCACCATATATTTT. Its translation is CASSPGTGTTIYF.